The 13 T cell receptor beta chains reported below all come from one sample, sequenced in a study of blood T cell repertoires in COVID-19. Assay: immunoSEQ multiplex PCR; the TCRdb copy retains only in-frame clones and omits some. This table holds fewer than 100,000 clones, about four fifths found once. The specimen was peripheral blood. These receptors were obtained from a man in his 70s with acute or convalescent COVID-19.

The rearrangement joins TRBV27 to TRBJ2-4; 8 positions match TRBD2. CDR1 is MNHEY and CDR2 is SMNVEV in the germline V gene (reference sequence). V trimming: 3 bases; J trimming: 6 bases; junction bases outside the gene matches: 7. The length of the CDR3 is 15 residues. The chain's CDR3 is CASSLDGRAGNIQYF. CDR3 sequence (DNA): TGTGCCAGCAGTTTGGACGGGAGGGCGGGAAACATTCAGTACTTC.

J is TRBJ2-6 and V is TRBV28; TRBD1 agrees at 7 bases. Germline lookup yields CDR1 MDHEN and CDR2 SYDVKM. CDR3 size: 15 residues. Germline trimming cut 10 bases from V and 0 bases from J; bases unmatched to any gene: 6. The CDR3 DNA reads as TGTGCCACCTCCCCAGGGGGCTCTGGGGCCAACGTCCTGACTTTC. Translating gives CATSPGGSGANVLTF.

The V call is TRBV3-1 (or the pseudogene TRBV3-2), the J call TRBJ2-1; 7 bases align to TRBD1. CDR3 length: 15 amino acids. Looked up from germline, CDR1 is LGHDT and CDR2 is YNNKEL (reference sequence). Trimming cost V 1 base and J 7 bases; bases outside gene matches: 7. Here the CDR3 DNA reads TGTGCCAGCAGCCAAGCGAGGGGGCTATCGAATGAGCAGTTCTTC. This codes for CASSQARGLSNEQFF.

The chain uses TRBV3-1 (or the pseudogene TRBV3-2) and TRBJ1-5, with TRBD1 matching 7 bases. The V gene's germline CDR1 is LGHDT and CDR2 YNNKEL (reference sequence). The CDR3 totals 15 residues. With V trimmed by 1 base and J by 7 bases, 7 bases remained unmatched. CDR3 amino acids: CASSQAQGVGQPQHF. CDR3 nucleotide sequence: TGTGCCAGCAGCCAAGCTCAGGGGGTCGGGCAGCCCCAGCATTTT.

This chain connects TRBV19 to TRBJ2-1; tentative D call: TRBD2 (6 bases). CDR1 and CDR2 from the germline V gene are LNHDA and SQIVND (reference sequence). The CDR3 length is 16 residues. V lost 3 bases and J 4 bases, leaving 16 bases between the germline ends. The CDR3 loop reads CASSMAEGDPYNEQFF. CDR3 in DNA: TGTGCCAGTAGTATGGCGGAGGGAGACCCATACAATGAGCAGTTCTTC.

The rearrangement links TRBV11-3 to TRBJ1-2, with D possibly being TRBD1 (6 bases). V lost 5 bases and J lost 5, with 12 bases in between. The CDR3 totals 13 residues. Germline-derived CDR1 and CDR2 are SGHNT and YENEEA. The DNA for the CDR3 is TGTGCCAGCAGCGAGCGTACAGGGTATGGCTACACCTTC. It yields the protein CASSERTGYGYTF.

The gene calls are TRBV27 and TRBJ2-3; 8 positions agree with TRBD1. The CDR3 has 15 amino acids. Germline V CDR1 and CDR2: MNHEY, SMNVEV (reference sequence). J lost 0 bases, V lost 4 bases, and 3 bases had no gene match. The CDR3 sequence: CASSYRTGSTDTQYF. DNA of the CDR3: TGTGCCAGCAGTTATCGGACAGGGAGCACAGATACGCAGTATTTT.

This clone came up once. This chain uses TRBV27 with TRBJ2-3; 14 bases align to TRBD2. After removal of 4 bases from V and 1 base from J, the junction contained 10 bases not matched to a gene. The length of the CDR3 is 19 residues. The germline V gene encodes CDR1 MNHEY and CDR2 SMNVEV (reference sequence). The DNA of the CDR3 is TGTGCCAGCAGTTCGGGACTAGCGGGAGTGGGATTGGGCACAGATACGCAGTATTTT. As protein: CASSSGLAGVGLGTDTQYF.

The CDR3 loop is CARQGGGTDTQYF. Written as DNA, the CDR3 is TGTGCCAGACAGGGTGGGGGCACAGATACGCAGTATTTT. The V gene is TRBV6-5, the J gene TRBJ2-3, with D tentatively TRBD1 (6 bases). The length of the CDR3 is 13 residues. Per germline, CDR1 MNHEY and CDR2 SVGAGI. V was clipped by 9 bases and J by 1 base, with 11 bases between them.

The chain recombines TRBV3-1 (or the pseudogene TRBV3-2) with TRBJ1-5; no definite D call. Trimming stripped 4 bases from V and 0 bases from J, with 7 bases between. From germline, CDR1 is LGHDT and CDR2 YNNKEL (reference sequence). CDR3 size: 14 residues. CDR3 sequence reads: CASSPGGSNQPQHF. CDR3 DNA: TGTGCCAGCAGCCCGGGTGGTAGCAATCAGCCCCAGCATTTT.

The rearrangement uses TRBV6-5 and TRBJ2-3, with 7 bases lining up with TRBD2. The CDR3 extends over 14 amino acids. The V segment lost 11 bases and the J segment 4 bases; nucleotides outside the gene matches: 12. Per germline, CDR1 MNHEY and CDR2 SVGAGI. CDR3 DNA sequence: TGTGCCTCCCGTTTAGCGGGTGGGTCAGATACGCAGTATTTT. This gives the protein CASRLAGGSDTQYF.

The genes are TRBV19 and TRBJ2-7, with 8 positions matching TRBD1. V was clipped by 5 bases and J by 3 bases; unmatched bases: 6. The length of the CDR3 is 14 residues. Germline CDR1 reads LNHDA; CDR2 reads SQIVND (reference sequence). The CDR3 sequence: CASSSTGASYEQYF. In nucleotides, the CDR3 is TGTGCCAGTAGTTCGACAGGGGCGAGCTACGAGCAGTACTTC.

The chain couples TRBV3-1 (or the pseudogene TRBV3-2) to TRBJ1-6; D remains unclear. Germline V gives CDR1 LGHDT, CDR2 YNNKEL (reference sequence). With 4 bases removed from V and 7 bases from J, the gap between germline ends came to 11 bases. This CDR3 has 14 amino acids. In DNA, the CDR3 is TGTGCCAGCAGCCCCGGACTGGACAATTCACCCCTCCACTTT. Protein product: CASSPGLDNSPLHF.